The 10 T cell receptor beta chains below were found in one sample sequenced in a study of response to subunit inactivated influenza vaccine. One entry per CDR3 protein results from TCRdb running MiXCR on the RT-PCR reads. The sample lists around 170,000 distinct CDR3 sequences, about 11% occurring once. Source: CD8+ T cells sorted from PBMCs, taken less than 30 months after vaccination. All receptors come from a man aged 50 to 75 who received an inactivated influenza vaccine.

This clonotype showed up just once. This chain joins TRBV27 and TRBJ2-1; tentative D call: TRBD1 (6 bases). The CDR3 covers 15 residues. Germline CDR1 MNHEY, CDR2 SMNVEV (reference sequence). Trimming left V 5 bases short and J 0 bases short, with 11 bases between. The CDR3 DNA follows: TGTGCCAGCAGTGGACAGATGAGCTCCTACAATGAGCAGTTCTTC. Protein: CASSGQMSSYNEQFF.

The rearrangement uses TRBV7-6 and TRBJ2-3; 8 positions match TRBD2. CDR1 SGHVS and CDR2 FNYEAQ come from the germline V gene. The CDR3 loop spans 19 amino acids. Trimming at V came to 4 bases and at J to 0 bases, leaving 15 bases not matched to a gene. The CDR3 nucleotides read TGTGCCAGCAGCTCACAAAGCGGGAGACGAGACCTTAGCACAGATACGCAGTATTTT. It encodes CASSSQSGRRDLSTDTQYF. The full variable domain, rest sourced from reference TRBV7-6 and TRBJ2-3, is GAGVSQSPRYKVTKRGQDVALRCDPISGHVSLYWYRQALGQGPEFLTYFNYEAQQDKSGLPNDRFSAERPEGSISTLTIQRTEQRDSAMYRCASSSQSGRRDLSTDTQYFGPGTRLTVL.

This clonotype was counted between two and nine times. The CDR3 coding sequence is TGTGCCAGCAGTTTATGGGGGACTAGCGGCTTGCCCTACGAGCAGTACTTC. This translates into CASSLWGTSGLPYEQYF. The V and J genes are TRBV27 and TRBJ2-7, with TRBD2 matching 11 bases. The V gene end was trimmed by 1 base and the J gene end by 2 bases; junction bases not matched to a gene: 7. Germline CDR1 is MNHEY and CDR2 is SMNVEV (reference sequence). The CDR3 spans 17 residues.

The chain has TRBV7-9 and TRBJ2-7; D possibly uses TRBD1 or TRBD2 (5 bases each). V lost 3 bases and J 0 bases, leaving 18 bases between the germline ends. Germline CDR1 is SEHNR and CDR2 is FQNEAQ (reference sequence). This CDR3 is 17 amino acids long. CDR3 amino acids: CASSFRDEEDYSYEQYF. CDR3 nucleotides: TGTGCCAGCAGCTTTCGGGACGAGGAAGATTACTCCTACGAGCAGTACTTC. The whole variable domain, remainder taken from reference TRBV7-9 and TRBJ2-7, is DTGVSQNPRHKITKRGQNVTFRCDPISEHNRLYWYRQTLGQGPEFLTYFQNEAQLEKSRLLSDRFSAERPKGSFSTLEIQRTEQGDSAMYLCASSFRDEEDYSYEQYFGPGTRLTVT.

The CDR3 loop reads CASSQSSPIPGTNVLTF. CDR3 DNA: TGTGCCAGCAGCCAATCCTCGCCCATACCGGGGACCAACGTCCTGACTTTC. The chain links TRBV3-1 to TRBJ2-6; D is possibly TRBD2 (5 bases). This CDR3 has 17 residues. The V and J ends lost 2 bases and 8 bases respectively, with 19 bases between them. Germline CDR1 and CDR2: LGHDT and YNNKEL (reference sequence). Supplemented by reference TRBV3-1 and TRBJ2-6, the full variable domain reads DTAVSQTPKYLVTQMGNDKSIKCEQNLGHDTMYWYKQDSKKFLKIMFSYNNKELIINETVPNRFSPKSPDKAHLNLHINSLELGDSAVYFCASSQSSPIPGTNVLTFGAGSRLTVL.

This clonotype occurred a few times. This rearrangement joins TRBV20-1 to TRBJ2-1; D gene ambiguous. The germline V and J ends were trimmed by 6 bases and 1 base, with 19 bases remaining between them. The CDR3 is made up of 16 amino acids. Germline V lookup: CDR1 DFQATT, CDR2 SNEGSKA (reference sequence). The CDR3 nucleotides are TGCAGTGCCCCCATCCCGAGTTTAGGGTCCTACAATGAGCAGTTCTTC. This encodes CSAPIPSLGSYNEQFF.

This clonotype was seen only a few times. The gene calls are TRBV7-9 and TRBJ2-7; 10 positions match TRBD1. Germline CDR1 and CDR2: SEHNR and FQNEAQ (reference sequence). The CDR3 has 16 residues. J lost 2 bases, V lost 5 bases, and 9 bases had no gene match. The CDR3 spells CASSRETGGAAYEQYF. The CDR3 DNA sequence: TGTGCCAGCAGCCGCGAGACAGGGGGCGCAGCCTACGAGCAGTACTTC.

Only one count was recorded for this clonotype. The chain couples TRBV12-3 or TRBV12-4 to TRBJ2-3; the D is unclear. V gave up 7 bases and J gave up 1 base, with 6 bases separating them. The CDR3 covers 12 residues. This CDR3 is CASTYGTDTQYF. The CDR3 nucleotides are TGTGCCAGCACCTACGGCACAGATACGCAGTATTTT.

The chain recombines TRBV28 with TRBJ1-5; possibly TRBD1 for D (6 bases). CDR3 length equals 15 residues. Germline V gene data show CDR1 as MDHEN and CDR2 as SYDVKM. V was trimmed by 4 bases and J by 3 bases, leaving 13 bases between them. Here the CDR3 DNA reads TGTGCCAGCAGTTGGTGGGCGGGGGCCAATCAGCCCCAGCATTTT. Translation gives CASSWWAGANQPQHF.

Only a few counts were recorded for this clonotype. The V and J genes are TRBV15 and TRBJ2-7; 7 bases are a match to TRBD1. The CDR3 has 17 amino acids. CDR1 LNHNV and CDR2 YYDKDF come from the germline V gene (reference sequence). V shed 0 bases, J shed 2 bases, and the junction held 10 bases outside the gene matches. The CDR3 bases are TGTGCCACCAGCAGAGACTTAGGGACAGAGTTTACCTACGAGCAGTACTTC. Its protein is CATSRDLGTEFTYEQYF.